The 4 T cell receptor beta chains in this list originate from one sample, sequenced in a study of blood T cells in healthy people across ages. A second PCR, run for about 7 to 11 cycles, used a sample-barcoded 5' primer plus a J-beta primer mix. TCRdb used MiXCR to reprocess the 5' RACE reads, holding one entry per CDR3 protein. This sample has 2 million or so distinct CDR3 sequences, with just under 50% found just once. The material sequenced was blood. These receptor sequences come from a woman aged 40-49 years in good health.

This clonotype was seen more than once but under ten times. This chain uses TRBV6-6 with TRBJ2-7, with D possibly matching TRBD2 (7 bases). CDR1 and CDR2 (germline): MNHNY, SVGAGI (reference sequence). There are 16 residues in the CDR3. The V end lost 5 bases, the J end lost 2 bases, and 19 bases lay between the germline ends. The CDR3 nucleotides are TGTGCCAGCAGTCCCCTCGGCGGGGGCTTTACCTACGAGCAGTACTTC. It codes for CASSPLGGGFTYEQYF.

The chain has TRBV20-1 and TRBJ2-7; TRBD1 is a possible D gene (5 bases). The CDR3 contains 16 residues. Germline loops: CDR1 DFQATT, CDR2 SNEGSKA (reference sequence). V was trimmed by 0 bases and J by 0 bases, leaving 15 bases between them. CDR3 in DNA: TGCAGTGCTAGAGATACCCGGACACGGAGCTCCTACGAGCAGTACTTC. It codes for CSARDTRTRSSYEQYF.

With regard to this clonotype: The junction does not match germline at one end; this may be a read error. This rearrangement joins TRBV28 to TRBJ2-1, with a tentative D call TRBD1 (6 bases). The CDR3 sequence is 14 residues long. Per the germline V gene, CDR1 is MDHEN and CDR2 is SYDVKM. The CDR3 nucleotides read TGTGCCAGCAGTTTAGGGGGCTCCCACAATGAGCAGTTCTTC. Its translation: CASSLGGSHNEQFF. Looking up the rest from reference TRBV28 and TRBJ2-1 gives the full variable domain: DVKVTQSSRYLVKRTGEKVFLECVQDMDHENMFWYRQDPGLGLRLIYFSYDVKMKEKGDIPEGYSVSREKKERFSLILESASTNQTSMYLCASSLGGSHNEQFFGPGTRLTVL.

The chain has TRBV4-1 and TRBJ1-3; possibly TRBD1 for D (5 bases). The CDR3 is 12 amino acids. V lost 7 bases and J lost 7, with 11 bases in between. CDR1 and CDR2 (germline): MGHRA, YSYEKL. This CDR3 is CASTGAWNTIYF. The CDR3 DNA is TGCGCCAGCACCGGGGCGTGGAACACCATATATTTT.